This TCR beta chain originates from a study of blood T cell repertoires in COVID-19. At the level of the study: From the United States, Italy and Spain came samples of acute and convalescent COVID-19.

As originally analysed: Reference gene primer amplification gave nucleated cell count estimates. TCRdb's copy holds only in-frame clones and misses some; the assay was immunoSEQ multiplex PCR. V, J and clone size are those of that table, while D and trimming were read from the DNA. The sample yields around 150,000 clones, almost 85% seen once. What was sequenced was peripheral blood. The clonotype comes from a woman of 80 years or more with acute or convalescent COVID-19.

CDR3 sequence: CASSLGTVSGELFF. The CDR3 coding sequence is TGCGCCAGCAGCTTGGGTACGGTCTCCGGGGAGCTGTTTTTT. J is TRBJ2-2 and V is TRBV5-1; D gene ambiguous. V was shortened by 0 bases and J by 6 bases, with 9 bases between the two germline ends. Germline CDR1 and CDR2: SGHRS and YFSETQ. The CDR3 covers 14 residues.